The present entry profiles one TCR beta chain with its context. Naive CD8 cells, CD45RO-negative and positively selected for CCR7, excluded terminally differentiated effector memory CD45RA+ cells. Original processing notes: For the immunoSEQ data, sequences were junction-only without quality scores, so filtering differed. Only in-frame clones appear in the TCRdb table, and some are missing; sequencing was by immunoSEQ multiplex PCR. From that table come the V and J calls and clone size; the DNA was used to work out D and trimming. The sample lists roughly 2.1 million clones; around 93% were seen once. These data come from a study of shared clonotypes between healthy human individuals. The CDR3 consists of 15 residues. V lost 3 bases and J lost 6, with 19 bases in between. Per germline, CDR1 SQVTM and CDR2 ANQGSEA.

The sample was naive CD8+ T cells from PBMCs. The receptor's source is a man aged 18 to 29 in good health. Some clones in this sample may be carry-over from other donors' samples. This chain links TRBV29-1 with TRBJ2-3, with D possibly being TRBD2 (5 bases). CDR3 sequence: CSVDPLSGISDTQYF. The DNA for the CDR3 is TGCAGCGTTGACCCCCTCAGCGGCATTAGCGATACGCAGTATTTT.